These 26 T cell receptor beta chains were sequenced from one sample in a study of T cell responses to AZD1222 COVID-19 vaccine (dated by TCRdb to the early 2020s). To prepare the library, the immunoSEQ multiplex PCR assay was applied. Imported from immuneACCESS, the table was reduced by TCRdb to in-frame sequences with V and J called. These copies leave out some clones; in studies compared against another copy, an unresolved V gene accounts for under half, and the cause of the remainder is not known. For this sample there are around 100,000 clones; around 90% appear just once. The ten largest account for around 4.8% of the sample. The time point label of this sample denotes: baseline before first vaccination. This specimen consisted of peripheral blood, obtained on day 0 of AZD1222 vaccination. Receptors originate from an adult in good health.

The V call is TRBV19, the J call TRBJ1-6; 9 bases match TRBD1. V lost 5 bases and J lost 10; bases outside the gene matches: 15. Germline V gene sequence: CDR1 LNHDA, CDR2 SQIVND (reference sequence). CDR3 length equals 17 residues. The CDR3 DNA follows: TGTGCCAGTAGTCGACTCCGACCGGGACAGGGTAACTCACCCCTCCACTTT. As protein: CASSRLRPGQGNSPLHF.

V usage is TRBV28 and J usage is TRBJ1-5; weak D call: TRBD1 (5 bases). Trimming shortened V by 7 bases and J by 5 bases, and 15 bases separated the two germline ends. CDR1 and CDR2 (germline): MDHEN, SYDVKM. The length of the CDR3 is 14 residues. The CDR3 DNA is TGTGCCAGCATCGAGGGGCAACCGGATCAGCCCCAGCATTTT. As protein: CASIEGQPDQPQHF.

This chain links TRBV6-4 with TRBJ1-1; D gene unclear. The V end lost 3 bases, the J end lost 7 bases, and 12 bases lay between the germline ends. Germline values: CDR1 MRHNA, CDR2 SNTAGT. This CDR3 is built from 13 residues. This chain's CDR3 is CASSEIYGLEAFF. The CDR3 DNA is TGTGCCAGCAGTGAAATTTATGGTCTTGAAGCTTTCTTT.

The V gene is TRBV5-5, the J gene TRBJ1-5; D might be TRBD1 (6 bases). CDR1 is SGHKS and CDR2 is YYEKEE in the germline V gene (reference sequence). Trimming removed 0 bases from V and 4 bases from J, with 11 bases in between. The CDR3 contains 15 residues. CDR3: CASSLGTAQNQPQHF. In nucleotides, the CDR3 is TGTGCCAGCAGCTTGGGGACAGCCCAAAATCAGCCCCAGCATTTT.

This chain connects TRBV19 to TRBJ1-4; 10 nucleotides match TRBD1. V shed 4 bases and J 10 bases; nucleotides not matched to a gene: 6. CDR1 LNHDA and CDR2 SQIVND come from the germline V gene (reference sequence). The CDR3 contains 14 residues. The CDR3 here is CASSKGTGDVKLFF. The CDR3 coding sequence is TGTGCCAGTAGTAAGGGGACAGGGGACGTAAAACTGTTTTTT. Full variable domain (missing parts from reference TRBV19 and TRBJ1-4): DGGITQSPKYLFRKEGQNVTLSCEQNLNHDAMYWYRQDPGQGLRLIYYSQIVNDFQKGDIAEGYSVSREKKESFPLTVTSAQKNPTAFYLCASSKGTGDVKLFFGSGTQLSVL.

This sequence joins TRBV19 and TRBJ1-5, with 8 bases fitting TRBD1. The CDR3 sequence is 14 residues long. The ends lost 4 bases at V and 6 bases at J; junction bases unmatched: 5. Germline V CDR1 and CDR2: LNHDA, SQIVND (reference sequence). CDR3 coding DNA: TGTGCCAGTAGTAGCCAGGGGGCTCGTCAGCCCCAGCATTTT. Its translation is CASSSQGARQPQHF.

The chain recombines TRBV7-2 with TRBJ2-7; D is perhaps TRBD1 (5 bases). Germline assignment: CDR1 SGHTA and CDR2 FQGNSA. This CDR3 region has 14 residues. Trimming took 1 base from V and 6 from J, leaving 13 bases between them. CDR3 sequence reads: CASSLGQGPGEQYF. CDR3 DNA: TGTGCCAGCAGCTTAGGTCAGGGTCCTGGCGAGCAGTACTTC.

V and J are TRBV24-1 and TRBJ1-2; D perhaps matches TRBD1 (5 bases). The V end lost 3 bases, the J end lost 8 bases, and 12 bases lay between the germline ends. The CDR3 loop spans 13 amino acids. Germline CDR1 KGHDR, CDR2 SFDVKD. This CDR3 reads CATSDEHWGGYTF. The CDR3 DNA is TGTGCCACCAGTGATGAACACTGGGGGGGCTACACCTTC.

The V and J genes are TRBV11-3 and TRBJ2-2; TRBD1 is a possible D gene (6 bases). The CDR3 totals 15 residues. The germline V gene has CDR1 SGHNT and CDR2 YENEEA. V lost 1 base, J lost 7 bases, and 13 bases lay in between. The CDR3 loop is CASSLVGASVGELFF. CDR3 sequence (DNA): TGTGCCAGCAGCTTAGTGGGGGCCTCGGTCGGGGAGCTGTTTTTT.

The V call is TRBV27, the J call TRBJ1-4; perhaps TRBD1 as D (6 bases). Germline V gives CDR1 MNHEY, CDR2 SMNVEV (reference sequence). Trimming removed 6 bases at V and 11 bases at J, with 22 bases between. There are 15 residues in the CDR3. The CDR3 DNA is TGTGCCAGCAGGAATCGACAGGACGGCGGGTGGAAACTGTTTTTT. It translates to CASRNRQDGGWKLFF.

The gene calls are TRBV30 and TRBJ1-1; 7 nucleotides align to TRBD1. The CDR3 consists of 13 residues. In germline, CDR1 is GTSNPN, CDR2 SVGIG (reference sequence). The V segment lost 4 bases and the J segment 0 bases; nucleotides outside the gene matches: 2. The CDR3 coding sequence is TGTGCCTGGAAGGACAGGATGAACACTGAAGCTTTCTTT. Its translation is CAWKDRMNTEAFF.

This clone was observed once. V and J are TRBV5-8 and TRBJ2-7; TRBD1 is a possible D gene (6 bases). V gave up 0 bases and J gave up 0 bases, with 10 bases separating them. Germline values: CDR1 SGHTS, CDR2 YDEGEE. This CDR3 has 15 amino acids. The CDR3 sequence: CASSLGQASSYEQYF. The CDR3 DNA sequence: TGTGCCAGCAGCTTGGGACAGGCGAGCTCCTACGAGCAGTACTTC.

The chain combines TRBV7-8 with TRBJ2-2, with a tentative D call TRBD1 (5 bases). V gave up 1 base and J gave up 4 bases, with 13 bases separating them. This CDR3 is 16 amino acids long. Germline CDR1 SGHVS, CDR2 FQNEAQ. The CDR3 is CASSLVGQRGTGELFF. CDR3 nucleotide sequence: TGTGCCAGCAGCTTAGTTGGGCAAAGGGGCACCGGGGAGCTGTTTTTT.

CDR3 protein: CASSRGGGLEQPQHF. The CDR3 DNA reads TGTGCCAGCAGCCGTGGCGGGGGGTTGGAACAGCCCCAGCATTTT. The chain recombines TRBV28 with TRBJ1-5; possible D gene TRBD1, 5 bases. The CDR3 covers 15 residues. The germline V gene encodes CDR1 MDHEN and CDR2 SYDVKM. V was pared by 6 bases and J by 7 bases, with 19 bases between.

The chain employs TRBV6-5 and TRBJ2-1; no reliable D call. Germline CDR1 reads MNHEY; CDR2 reads SVGAGI. This CDR3 has 16 amino acids. V lost 3 bases and J 4 bases, leaving 16 bases between the germline ends. The CDR3 is CASSYSIHDGYNEQFF. The CDR3 DNA is TGTGCCAGCAGTTATTCGATCCACGACGGATACAATGAGCAGTTCTTC.

This clone appeared a single time. The chain uses TRBV5-1 and TRBJ2-1, with D maybe TRBD1 (6 bases). This CDR3 region has 16 residues. Germline V gene data show CDR1 as SGHRS and CDR2 as YFSETQ. Trimming removed 6 bases from V and 4 bases from J, with 20 bases in between. CDR3 sequence (DNA): TGCGCCAGCACCGTGGGGGCAGGGGAAAGGTACAATGAGCAGTTCTTC. This encodes CASTVGAGERYNEQFF.

V gene TRBV7-8 combines with J gene TRBJ2-3, with 14 bases matching TRBD2. Germline values: CDR1 SGHVS, CDR2 FQNEAQ. This CDR3 region has 18 residues. V gave up 2 bases and J gave up 6 bases; unmatched junction bases: 10. The CDR3 coding sequence is TGTGCCAGCAGCTTAAGGGGACTAGCGGGGGCGCCGGTTGATACGCAGTATTTT. It codes for CASSLRGLAGAPVDTQYF.

The chain couples TRBV13 to TRBJ2-7, with D possibly TRBD1 on 6 matching bases. Germline CDR1 reads PRHDT; CDR2 reads FYEKMQ (reference sequence). The CDR3 runs 14 residues. V shed 6 bases and J shed 2 bases, with 14 bases lying between them. The CDR3, as DNA: TGTGCCAGCAGTCAACAGGGTGAGGCCTACGAGCAGTACTTC. Encoded protein: CASSQQGEAYEQYF.

Only one count was recorded for this clone. One end of the junction varies from germline; a read error may be responsible. This chain links TRBV7-7 with TRBJ2-5, with 13 bases lining up with TRBD2. This CDR3 has 16 residues. Germline values: CDR1 SSHAT, CDR2 FNYEAQ (reference sequence). The CDR3 sequence is CASSFGLAGAQETQYF. Written as DNA, the CDR3 is TGTGCTAGCAGCTTTGGACTAGCGGGGGCCCAAGAGACCCAGTACTTC.

The chain joins TRBV5-4 to TRBJ2-3; 8 bases line up with TRBD2. After removal of 4 bases from V and 3 bases from J, the junction contained 7 bases not matched to a gene. Germline V gene sequence: CDR1 SGHNT, CDR2 YYREEE (reference sequence). The CDR3 has 15 residues. Here the CDR3 reads CASSGGGYGTDTQYF. CDR3 in DNA: TGTGCCAGCAGCGGCGGGGGGTATGGGACAGATACGCAGTATTTT.

The chain recombines TRBV24-1 with TRBJ1-1; weak D call: TRBD1 (5 bases). Germline V lookup: CDR1 KGHDR, CDR2 SFDVKD. V lost 4 bases and J lost 4, with 12 bases in between. This CDR3 is 14 amino acids long. The CDR3 nucleotides are TGTGCCACCAGTGAGGCGGGGGGAGTCACTGAAGCTTTCTTT. It yields the protein CATSEAGGVTEAFF.

The genes are TRBV10-3 and TRBJ1-1; D might be TRBD1 (6 bases). The CDR3 covers 18 residues. The V gene lost 4 bases and the J gene lost 0 bases, with 21 bases spanning the gap. Germline CDR1 ENHRY, CDR2 SYGVKD. CDR3 residues: CAISGGQIRGRMNTEAFF. The CDR3 DNA reads TGTGCCATCAGTGGAGGCCAAATCAGGGGCCGGATGAACACTGAAGCTTTCTTT.

This rearrangement joins TRBV6-6 to TRBJ1-1, with D possibly being TRBD1 (5 bases). V was cut by 5 bases and J by 3 bases, with 22 bases left in between. The germline CDR1 and CDR2 sequences are MNHNY and SVGAGI (reference sequence). This CDR3 comprises 17 residues. The CDR3: CASSPTPGRARDTEAFF. In DNA form, the CDR3 reads TGTGCCAGCAGTCCAACCCCAGGCAGGGCCCGGGACACTGAAGCTTTCTTT.

This chain links TRBV7-2 with TRBJ1-5; 9 bases are a match to TRBD1. With 0 bases clipped from V and 11 bases from J, the junction kept 8 bases outside the gene matches. The CDR3 spans 15 residues. Germline V gene data show CDR1 as SGHTA and CDR2 as FQGNSA. Written as DNA, the CDR3 is TGTGCCAGCAGCTTAGCGGGGACAGGGAGGTTAGCCCAGCATTTT. Translated: CASSLAGTGRLAQHF.

The V gene is TRBV4-1, the J gene TRBJ2-1; 9 bases map to TRBD1. V was pared by 1 base and J by 6 bases, with 1 base of the junction left unmatched. Per germline, CDR1 MGHRA and CDR2 YSYEKL. The CDR3 is 14 residues long. The CDR3 reads CASSQVGQGNEQFF. For the CDR3, the DNA is TGCGCCAGCAGCCAAGTGGGACAGGGCAATGAGCAGTTCTTC.

The J gene is TRBJ1-4, the V gene TRBV28; 8 bases map to TRBD1. The CDR3 sequence is 15 residues long. In germline, CDR1 is MDHEN, CDR2 SYDVKM. The V gene end was trimmed by 5 bases and the J gene end by 7 bases; junction bases not matched to a gene: 9. The CDR3 loop reads CASSPTRGRREKLFF. In DNA form, the CDR3 reads TGTGCCAGCAGTCCAACCAGGGGGCGCCGTGAAAAACTGTTTTTT.